This TCR beta chain derives from a study of blood T cell repertoires in COVID-19. This table comes from immunoSEQ multiplex PCR, and its TCRdb copy is limited to in-frame clones, with some not included. Of roughly 100,000 clones in the sample, approximately 82% were seen once. The CDR3 has 14 amino acids. CDR1 and CDR2 from the germline V gene are SGHTA and FQGNSA. The V and J ends lost 1 base and 8 bases respectively, with 12 bases between them. V and J are TRBV7-2 and TRBJ2-1; TRBD2 might be the D (6 bases). Sequenced material: peripheral blood. The sequence was collected from a man in his sixties with active or convalescent COVID-19. CDR3 sequence: CASSLVLAVDEQFF. CDR3 sequence (DNA): TGTGCCAGCAGCTTAGTACTAGCTGTTGATGAGCAGTTCTTC.